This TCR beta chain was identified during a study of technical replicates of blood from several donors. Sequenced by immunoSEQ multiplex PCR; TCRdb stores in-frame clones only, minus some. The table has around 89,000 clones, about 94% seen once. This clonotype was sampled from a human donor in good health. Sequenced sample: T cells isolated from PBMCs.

The CDR3 DNA reads as TGTGCCAGCAGCTTTACCGGGACAGGGTTCGCCGAGCAGTACTTC. Its protein is CASSFTGTGFAEQYF. The chain uses TRBV7-2 and TRBJ2-7, with 9 bases lining up with TRBD1. CDR1 and CDR2 (germline): SGHTA, FQGNSA. The CDR3 runs to 15 residues. Trimming at V came to 3 bases and at J to 6 bases, leaving 9 bases not matched to a gene. Full variable domain (missing parts from reference TRBV7-2 and TRBJ2-7): GAGVSQSPSNKVTEKGKDVELRCDPISGHTALYWYRQSLGQGLEFLIYFQGNSAPDKSGLPSDRFSAERTGGSVSTLTIQRTQQEDSAVYLCASSFTGTGFAEQYFGPGTRLTVT.